This TCR beta chain is from a study of blood T cell repertoires in COVID-19. Across the study: From the United States, Italy and Spain came samples of acute and convalescent COVID-19.

Using immunoSEQ multiplex PCR, the repertoire was profiled, and TCRdb retains in-frame clones only, with some absent. Of some 120,000 clones in the sample, 70% to 80% are singletons; the top ten hold about 40%. Germline CDR1 and CDR2: SGHTS and YDEGEE. This CDR3 comprises 16 residues. V lost 0 bases to trimming and J lost 5 bases, with 15 bases between them. Sequenced: peripheral blood. The sequence was collected from a man aged 40-49 years with active or convalescent COVID-19. This chain links TRBV5-8 with TRBJ1-5; D not certain. CDR3 nucleotides: TGTGCCAGCAGCTTGGCCTGGAACAGAAAGGATCAGCCCCAGCATTTT. Translated, it gives CASSLAWNRKDQPQHF.